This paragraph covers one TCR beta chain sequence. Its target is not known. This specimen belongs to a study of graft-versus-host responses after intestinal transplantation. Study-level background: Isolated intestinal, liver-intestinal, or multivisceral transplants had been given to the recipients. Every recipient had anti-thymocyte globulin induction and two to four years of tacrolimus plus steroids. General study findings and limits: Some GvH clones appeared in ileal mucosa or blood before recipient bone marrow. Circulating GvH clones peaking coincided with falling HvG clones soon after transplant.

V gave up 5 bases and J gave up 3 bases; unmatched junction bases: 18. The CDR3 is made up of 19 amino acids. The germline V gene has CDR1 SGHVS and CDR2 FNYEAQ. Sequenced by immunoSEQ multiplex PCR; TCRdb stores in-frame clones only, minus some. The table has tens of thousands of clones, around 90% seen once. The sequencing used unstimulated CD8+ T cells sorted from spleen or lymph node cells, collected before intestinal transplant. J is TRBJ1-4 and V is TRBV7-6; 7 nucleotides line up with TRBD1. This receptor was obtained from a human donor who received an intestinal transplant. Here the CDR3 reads CASSLRTGGSGRANEKLFF. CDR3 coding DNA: TGTGCCAGCAGCCTCCGGACAGGCGGTTCGGGCAGGGCTAATGAAAAACTGTTTTTT.